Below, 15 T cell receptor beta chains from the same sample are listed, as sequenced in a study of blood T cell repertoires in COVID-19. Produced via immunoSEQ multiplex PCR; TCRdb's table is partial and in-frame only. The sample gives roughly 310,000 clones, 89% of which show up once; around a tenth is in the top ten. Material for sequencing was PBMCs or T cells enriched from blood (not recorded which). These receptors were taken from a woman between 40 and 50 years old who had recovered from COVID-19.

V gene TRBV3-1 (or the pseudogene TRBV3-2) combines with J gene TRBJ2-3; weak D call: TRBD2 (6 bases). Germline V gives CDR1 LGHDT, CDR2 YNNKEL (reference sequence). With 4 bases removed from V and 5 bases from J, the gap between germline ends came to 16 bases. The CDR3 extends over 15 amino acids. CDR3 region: CASSRNTFGGDTQYF. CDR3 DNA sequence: TGTGCCAGCAGCCGGAACACCTTCGGGGGAGATACGCAGTATTTT.

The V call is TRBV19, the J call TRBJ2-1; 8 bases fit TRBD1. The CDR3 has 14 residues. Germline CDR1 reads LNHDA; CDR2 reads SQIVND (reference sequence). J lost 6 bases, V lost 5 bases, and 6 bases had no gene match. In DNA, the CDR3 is TGTGCCAGTAGTCCCCCCGGACAGGGCAATGAGCAGTTCTTC. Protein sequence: CASSPPGQGNEQFF. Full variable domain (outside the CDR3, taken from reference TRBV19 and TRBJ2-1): DGGITQSPKYLFRKEGQNVTLSCEQNLNHDAMYWYRQDPGQGLRLIYYSQIVNDFQKGDIAEGYSVSREKKESFPLTVTSAQKNPTAFYLCASSPPGQGNEQFFGPGTRLTVL.

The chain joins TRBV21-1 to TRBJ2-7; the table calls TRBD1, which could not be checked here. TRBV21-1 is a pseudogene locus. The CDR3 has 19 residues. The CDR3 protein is CASSKENAGTGGRFYEQYF. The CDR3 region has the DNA TGTGCCAGCAGCAAAGAGAATGCCGGGACAGGGGGCAGATTCTACGAGCAGTACTTC.

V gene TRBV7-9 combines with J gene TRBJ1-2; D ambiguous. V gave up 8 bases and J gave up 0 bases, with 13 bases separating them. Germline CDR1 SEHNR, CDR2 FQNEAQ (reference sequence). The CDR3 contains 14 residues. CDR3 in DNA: TGTGCCAGCTCTTCCGGGTGGGCTAACTATGGCTACACCTTC. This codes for CASSSGWANYGYTF.

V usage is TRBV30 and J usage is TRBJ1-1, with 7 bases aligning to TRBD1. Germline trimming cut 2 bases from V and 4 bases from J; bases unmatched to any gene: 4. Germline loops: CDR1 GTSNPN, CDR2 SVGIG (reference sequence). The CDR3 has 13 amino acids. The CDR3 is CAWSFDRATEAFF. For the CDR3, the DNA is TGTGCCTGGAGTTTTGACAGGGCCACTGAAGCTTTCTTT.

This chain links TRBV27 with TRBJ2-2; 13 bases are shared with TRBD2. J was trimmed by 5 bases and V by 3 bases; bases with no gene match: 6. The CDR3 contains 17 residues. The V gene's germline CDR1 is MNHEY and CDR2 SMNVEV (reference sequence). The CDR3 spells CASSFLGLAGETGELFF. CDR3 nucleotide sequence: TGTGCCAGCAGTTTTCTAGGACTAGCGGGAGAAACCGGGGAGCTGTTTTTT.

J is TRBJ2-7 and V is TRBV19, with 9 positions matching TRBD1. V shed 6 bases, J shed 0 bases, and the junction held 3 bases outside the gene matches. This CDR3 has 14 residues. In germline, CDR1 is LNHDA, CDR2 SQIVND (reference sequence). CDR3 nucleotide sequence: TGTGCCAGTAGCGGACAGGGGAGCTCCTACGAGCAGTACTTC. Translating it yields CASSGQGSSYEQYF.

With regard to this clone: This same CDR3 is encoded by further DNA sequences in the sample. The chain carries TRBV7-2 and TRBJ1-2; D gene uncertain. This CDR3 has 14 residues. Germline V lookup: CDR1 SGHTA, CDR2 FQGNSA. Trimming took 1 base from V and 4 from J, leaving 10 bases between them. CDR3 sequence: CASSLDRGLYGYTF. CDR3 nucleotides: TGTGCCAGCAGCTTAGATAGAGGCCTCTATGGCTACACCTTC.

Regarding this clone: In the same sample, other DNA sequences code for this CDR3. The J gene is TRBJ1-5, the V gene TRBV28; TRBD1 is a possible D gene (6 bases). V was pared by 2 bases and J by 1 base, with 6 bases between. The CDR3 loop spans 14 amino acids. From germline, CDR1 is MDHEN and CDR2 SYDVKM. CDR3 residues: CASSLGTSNQPQHF. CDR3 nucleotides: TGTGCCAGCAGTTTAGGGACAAGCAATCAGCCCCAGCATTTT.

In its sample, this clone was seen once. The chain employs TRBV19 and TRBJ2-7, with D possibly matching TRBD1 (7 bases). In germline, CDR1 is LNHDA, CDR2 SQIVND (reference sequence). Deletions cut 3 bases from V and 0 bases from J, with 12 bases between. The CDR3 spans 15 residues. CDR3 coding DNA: TGTGCCAGTAGTATCGGAGGGACAGACTCCTACGAGCAGTACTTC. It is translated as CASSIGGTDSYEQYF.

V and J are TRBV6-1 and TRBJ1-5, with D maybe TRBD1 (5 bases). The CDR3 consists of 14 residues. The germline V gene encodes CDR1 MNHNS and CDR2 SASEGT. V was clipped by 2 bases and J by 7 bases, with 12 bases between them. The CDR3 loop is CASSEIGVRQPQHF. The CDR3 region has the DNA TGTGCCAGCAGTGAAATAGGGGTGAGGCAGCCCCAGCATTTT.

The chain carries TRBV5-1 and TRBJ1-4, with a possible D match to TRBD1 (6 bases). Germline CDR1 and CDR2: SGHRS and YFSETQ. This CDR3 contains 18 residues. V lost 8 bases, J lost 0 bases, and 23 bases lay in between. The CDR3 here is CARPPRGAEAATNEKLFF. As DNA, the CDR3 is TGCGCCAGGCCACCTCGGGGGGCAGAAGCAGCAACTAATGAAAAACTGTTTTTT.

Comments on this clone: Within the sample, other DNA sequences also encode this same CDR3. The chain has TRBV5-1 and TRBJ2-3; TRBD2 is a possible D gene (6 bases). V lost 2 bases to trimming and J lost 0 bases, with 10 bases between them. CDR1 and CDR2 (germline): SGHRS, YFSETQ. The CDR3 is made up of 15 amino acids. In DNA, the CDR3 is TGCGCCAGCAGCTTAACAAGCGGGAGCACAGATACGCAGTATTTT. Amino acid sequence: CASSLTSGSTDTQYF. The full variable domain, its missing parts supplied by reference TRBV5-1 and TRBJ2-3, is KAGVTQTPRYLIKTRGQQVTLSCSPISGHRSVSWYQQTPGQGLQFLFEYFSETQRNKGNFPGRFSGRQFSNSRSEMNVSTLELGDSALYLCASSLTSGSTDTQYFGPGTRLTVL.

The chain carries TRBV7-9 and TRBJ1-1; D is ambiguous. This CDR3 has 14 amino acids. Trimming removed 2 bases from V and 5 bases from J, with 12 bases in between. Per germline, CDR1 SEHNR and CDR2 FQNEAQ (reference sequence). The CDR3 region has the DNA TGTGCCAGCAGCTTAAAGGAGCGGGTGACTGAAGCTTTCTTT. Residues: CASSLKERVTEAFF.

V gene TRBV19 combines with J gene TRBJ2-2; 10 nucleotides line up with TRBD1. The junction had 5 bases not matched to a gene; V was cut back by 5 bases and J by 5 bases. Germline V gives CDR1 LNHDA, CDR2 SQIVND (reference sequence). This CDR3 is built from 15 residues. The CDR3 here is CASSDRGRWTGELFF. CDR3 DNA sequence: TGTGCCAGTAGTGACAGGGGGCGGTGGACCGGGGAGCTGTTTTTT. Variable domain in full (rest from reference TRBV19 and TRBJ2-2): DGGITQSPKYLFRKEGQNVTLSCEQNLNHDAMYWYRQDPGQGLRLIYYSQIVNDFQKGDIAEGYSVSREKKESFPLTVTSAQKNPTAFYLCASSDRGRWTGELFFGEGSRLTVL.